The 3 T cell receptor beta chains below all came from one sample that was sequenced in a study of CD8 T cells in Susac syndrome. cDNA came from about 0.5 to 1 ug RNA primed by random hexamers. TCRdb ran MiXCR on the immunoSEQ multiplex PCR reads and lists one entry per CDR3 protein. The sample has around 300,000 distinct CDR3 sequences, approximately 91% seen once; the top ten hold around 0.2%. Sequenced material: CD8+ T cells from PBMCs. These receptors were collected from a human donor with multiple sclerosis.

For this clonotype: A read error may account for a junction end that differs from germline. The CDR3 loop is CASNQVVSGYNEQFF. In DNA, the CDR3 is TGCGCCAGCAACCAAGTCGTGAGCGGCTACAATGAGCAGTTCTTC. The gene calls are TRBV4-1 and TRBJ2-1, with D maybe TRBD2 (5 bases). The CDR3 contains 15 residues. Germline V lookup: CDR1 MGHRA, CDR2 YSYEKL.

This chain joins TRBV29-1 and TRBJ2-3; 10 positions agree with TRBD2. CDR1 SQVTM and CDR2 ANQGSEA come from the germline V gene. The V and J ends lost 2 bases and 5 bases, in that order; junction bases with no gene match: 7. The CDR3 contains 15 residues. CDR3: CSVELAGVIEDTQYF. The CDR3, as DNA: TGCAGCGTTGAACTAGCGGGAGTAATCGAAGATACGCAGTATTTT.

The V call is TRBV7-9, the J call TRBJ2-1; weak D call: TRBD1 (6 bases). The germline CDR1 and CDR2 sequences are SEHNR and FQNEAQ (reference sequence). The germline V and J ends were trimmed by 5 bases and 6 bases, with 17 bases remaining between them. The CDR3 loop spans 15 amino acids. This CDR3 reads CASSNPGTNFNEQFF. The CDR3 coding sequence is TGTGCCAGCAGCAACCCCGGGACAAACTTCAATGAGCAGTTCTTC.